The table lists the clone carrying this T cell receptor (beta chain) with a few counts. The antigen is not known. This sample stems from a study of cytomegalovirus exposure and HLA in healthy donors. The PCR contained 60 Vbeta and 13 Jbeta primers. The protocol was immunoSEQ multiplex PCR, while the TCRdb copy is restricted to in-frame clones and leaves out a portion. This sample carries tens of thousands of clones, approximately 79% of them seen once, and the ten largest clones take under 12%. The study, taken as a whole, reports: What TCR beta sequences reportedly achieved was accurate prediction of HLA-A and HLA-B alleles in most subjects. Reportedly, fewer N-insertions than the approximately 650-donor mean appeared in an Asian-associated ancestry cluster in a later analysis. Overall, some 160 TCR beta chains were annotated as cytomegalovirus-associated. When presence/absence was analysed, sequencing depth was taken to be roughly uniform across donors.

V lost 0 bases, J lost 4 bases, and 2 bases stayed unmatched. CDR3 length: 15 amino acids. Germline V gives CDR1 LGHNA, CDR2 YNFKEQ. This chain uses TRBV4-2 with TRBJ2-2; 7 bases fit TRBD2. The sample was PBMCs. The sequence was obtained from a woman younger than 30 in good health and CMV-seropositive. This CDR3 is CASSQEASGTGELFF. CDR3 DNA: TGTGCCAGCAGCCAAGAGGCTAGCGGCACCGGGGAGCTGTTTTTT.